This T cell receptor (beta chain) was observed in a study of CD8+ T cells in alopecia areata (dated by TCRdb to the late 2010s). Concerning the study at large: Treated patients were enrolled in an open-label pilot trial of oral tofacitinib at 5 to 10 mg twice daily for moderate-to-severe alopecia areata. Patients received tofacitinib for 6 to 18 months and were then followed off drug for 6 months to check for delayed response and recurrence. The SALT score, which quantifies the percentage of affected scalp surface area, was used to measure disease severity in treated patients. The study used high-throughput TCRbeta sequencing to examine T cell clonal expansion in alopecia areata, in both the C3H/HeJ mouse model and human patients. Human TCRbeta sequencing covered scalp tissue and sorted CD4+ and CD8+ peripheral blood T cells from patchy and totalis/universalis alopecia areata patients and healthy controls. Patients on tofacitinib were biopsied at baseline and after 4 and 24 weeks of treatment, and several of the patients also had a later scalp biopsy. Scalp clonality was compared across normal scalp (n=4), patchy alopecia areata scalp (n=8), and alopecia totalis/universalis scalp (n=8). RNA was obtained with the PAXgene miRNA kit for fixed scalp, the miRNeasy kit for PBMCs, and the RNeasy kit for mouse skin. TCRbeta CDR3 regions were amplified by immunoSEQ multiplex PCR with 35 Vbeta forward and 13 Jbeta reverse primers.

Results and caveats for the whole study, not just this receptor: Compared with normal scalp, lesional scalp had higher clonality and more expanded CD8+ clones, particularly in alopecia totalis/universalis, a pattern that suggests antigenic drive. Because the treated cohort was small and had just a single nonresponder, larger studies are needed to establish links between baseline CD8+ expansion and response. During tofacitinib treatment, many expanded lesional clones remained in scalp and blood, and this persistence may partly explain relapse after treatment is stopped. Shared TCR sequences between patients were less evident than in mice, which may be partly attributable to HLA diversity in the patient population. Tofacitinib significantly lowered scalp clonality and the number of expanded CD8+ clones among the top 100 scalp clones. Unlike mouse skin, where gammadelta T cells dominate, normal human skin contains resident alphabeta T cells that get sequenced too, which complicates analysis of the scalp TCR repertoire.

From its cysteine to its phenylalanine, the CDR3 spans 13 amino acids. The read is trimmed to its CDR3 DNA, 39 bases read in frame from base 1. Taken from the germline V gene (reference sequence), the CDR1 and CDR2 loops are GTSNPN and SVGIG. Trimming at the junction amounts to 1 base on V and 7 bases on J, and the germline ends lie 14 bases apart. The time point label here, explained by the study, means: around 4 weeks on oral tofacitinib. The treatment or condition label here, explained by the study, means: oral pan-JAK inhibitor, 5-10 mg twice daily. Peripheral blood and lesional scalp punch biopsies were obtained from patients with alopecia areata. PBMCs were separated by density centrifugation and stained for CD3, CD4 and CD8, after which CD4+ and CD8+ T cells were sorted on a FACSAria. Library creation used the immunoSEQ multiplex PCR assay. For TCR sequencing, RNA was extracted from every sample and reverse transcribed into cDNA to serve as template. First-strand cDNA was synthesized with SuperScript III using a 2:1 mix of oligo-dT and random hexamers. A synthetic immune receptor repertoire was used to assess amplification bias, and residual bias was removed computationally. Regarding the original processing steps: Raw reads were preprocessed to remove errors, and CDR3 was defined according to IMGT conventions as the region from the conserved cysteine to phenylalanine. Clonality was calculated as 1 minus Shannon entropy normalized by log2 of the number of productive unique TCRs. Whether each scalp clone was CD4 or CD8 was inferred by checking scalp TCRbeta sequences against the CD4 and CD8 repertoires from sorted blood. The table was pulled from immuneACCESS by TCRdb, which kept in-frame rearrangements only. Such tables lose some clones; where checked, under half of the loss comes from unresolved V genes, and the rest has no known cause. V, J and clone size are taken as reported in that table, and D and trimming were inferred from the DNA itself. In this sample the table shows 90,000 to 150,000 clones, 58% of which occur a single time. The ten top clones hold just under 30% of the sample.

In regard to this clone: Its antigen is unknown. Per-nucleotide qualities are absent, and no much larger clonotype sits a single base away.

The origin of this receptor is a human donor with alopecia areata. Source: CD8+ T cells sorted from blood, taken at week 4, from a patient treated with tofacitinib. This chain is built from TRBV30 and TRBJ2-7, with the D call perhaps TRBD1 or TRBD2, each one matching 5 bases. The sequenced DNA is TGTGCCTGGAGTGGTGGGGGACCTTTTGAGCAGTACTTC. This encodes CAWSGGGPFEQYF.